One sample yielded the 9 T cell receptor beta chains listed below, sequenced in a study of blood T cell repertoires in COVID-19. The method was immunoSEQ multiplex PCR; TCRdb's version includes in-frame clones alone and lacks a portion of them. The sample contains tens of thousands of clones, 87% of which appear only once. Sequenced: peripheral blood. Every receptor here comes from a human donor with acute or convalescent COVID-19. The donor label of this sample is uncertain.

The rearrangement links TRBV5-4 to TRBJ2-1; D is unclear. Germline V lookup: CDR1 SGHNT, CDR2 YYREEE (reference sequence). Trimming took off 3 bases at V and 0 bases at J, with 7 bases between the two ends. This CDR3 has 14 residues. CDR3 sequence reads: CASSSKSSYNEQFF. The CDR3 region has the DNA TGTGCCAGCAGCTCGAAGAGCTCCTACAATGAGCAGTTCTTC.

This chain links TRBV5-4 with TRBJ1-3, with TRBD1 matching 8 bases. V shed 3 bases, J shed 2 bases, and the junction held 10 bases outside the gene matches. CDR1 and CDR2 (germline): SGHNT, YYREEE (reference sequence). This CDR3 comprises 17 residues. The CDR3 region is CASSSTRQGSAGNTIYF. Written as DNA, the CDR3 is TGTGCCAGCAGCTCGACGCGACAGGGGTCCGCTGGAAACACCATATATTTT.

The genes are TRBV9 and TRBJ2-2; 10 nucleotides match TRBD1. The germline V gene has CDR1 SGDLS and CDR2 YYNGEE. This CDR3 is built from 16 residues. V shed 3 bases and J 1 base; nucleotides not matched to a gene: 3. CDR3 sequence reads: CASSATGGQNTGELFF. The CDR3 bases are TGTGCCAGCAGCGCGACAGGGGGCCAGAACACCGGGGAGCTGTTTTTT.

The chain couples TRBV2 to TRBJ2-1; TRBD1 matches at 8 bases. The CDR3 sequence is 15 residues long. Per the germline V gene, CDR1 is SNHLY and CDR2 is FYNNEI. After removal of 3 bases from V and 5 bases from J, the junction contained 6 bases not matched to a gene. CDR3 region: CASSDQTGANNEQFF. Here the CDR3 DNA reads TGTGCCAGCAGTGACCAGACAGGGGCGAACAATGAGCAGTTCTTC.

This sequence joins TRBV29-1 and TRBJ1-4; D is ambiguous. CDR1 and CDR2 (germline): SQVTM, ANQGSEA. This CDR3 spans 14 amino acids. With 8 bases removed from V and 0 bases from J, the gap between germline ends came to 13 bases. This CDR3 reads CSTTRVATNEKLFF. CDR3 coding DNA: TGCAGCACAACTCGGGTCGCAACTAATGAAAAACTGTTTTTT.

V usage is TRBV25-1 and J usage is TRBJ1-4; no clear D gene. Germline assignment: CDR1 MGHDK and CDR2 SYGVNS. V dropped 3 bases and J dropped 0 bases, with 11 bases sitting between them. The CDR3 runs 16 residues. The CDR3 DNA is TGTGCCAGCAGTGAGCGGCGAATGGCAACTAATGAAAAACTGTTTTTT. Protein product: CASSERRMATNEKLFF.

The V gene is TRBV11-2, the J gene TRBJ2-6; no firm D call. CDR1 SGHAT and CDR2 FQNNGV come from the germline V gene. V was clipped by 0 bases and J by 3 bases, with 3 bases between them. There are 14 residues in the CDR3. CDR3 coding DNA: TGTGCCAGCAGCTTAGACTATGGGGCCAACGTCCTGACTTTC. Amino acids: CASSLDYGANVLTF. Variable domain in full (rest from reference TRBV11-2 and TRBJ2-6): EAGVAQSPRYKIIEKRQSVAFWCNPISGHATLYWYQQILGQGPKLLIQFQNNGVVDDSQLPKDRFSAERLKGVDSTLKIQPAKLEDSAVYLCASSLDYGANVLTFGAGSRLTVL.

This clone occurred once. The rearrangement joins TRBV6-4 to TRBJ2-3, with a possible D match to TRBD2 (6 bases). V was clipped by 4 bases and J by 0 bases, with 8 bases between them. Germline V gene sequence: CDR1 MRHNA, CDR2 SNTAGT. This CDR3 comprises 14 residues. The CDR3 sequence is CASSAGTSTDTQYF. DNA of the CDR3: TGTGCCAGCAGTGCCGGGACTAGCACAGATACGCAGTATTTT.

As DNA, the CDR3 is TGCGCCAGCAGCCAAGATGGTGGTAGCGGGGGTTCTAGCACAGATACGCAGTATTTT. It translates to CASSQDGGSGGSSTDTQYF. The rearrangement uses TRBV4-1 and TRBJ2-3; 9 bases align to TRBD2. The J segment lost 0 bases and the V segment lost 0 bases, leaving 10 bases of the junction unmatched. CDR3 length: 19 amino acids. Germline CDR1 and CDR2: MGHRA and YSYEKL.